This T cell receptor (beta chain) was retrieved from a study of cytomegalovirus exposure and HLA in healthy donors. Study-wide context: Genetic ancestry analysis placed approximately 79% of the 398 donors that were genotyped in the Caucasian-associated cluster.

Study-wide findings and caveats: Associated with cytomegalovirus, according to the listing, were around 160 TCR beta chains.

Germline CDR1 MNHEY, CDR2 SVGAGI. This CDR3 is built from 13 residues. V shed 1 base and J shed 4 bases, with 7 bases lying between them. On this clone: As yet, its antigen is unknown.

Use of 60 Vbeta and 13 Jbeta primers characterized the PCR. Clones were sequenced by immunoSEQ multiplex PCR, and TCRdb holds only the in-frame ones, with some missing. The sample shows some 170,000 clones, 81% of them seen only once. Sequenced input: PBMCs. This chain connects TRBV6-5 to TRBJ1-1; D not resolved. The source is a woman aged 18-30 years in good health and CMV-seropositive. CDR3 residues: CASSYFDTTEAFF. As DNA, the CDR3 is TGTGCCAGCAGTTACTTTGACACCACTGAAGCTTTCTTT.